The next 30 T cell receptor beta chains were all read from a single sample in a study of post-analysis software for immune sequencing data. These receptors are not linked to any known antigen. Study-level points and caveats: In patients, TRBV5-6, TRBV5-1 and TRBV20-1 belonged to five TRBV segments found more frequently than in controls.

cDNA libraries for TCR beta contained unique molecular identifiers. TCRdb re-called the PCR reads through MiXCR, storing one row per CDR3 protein. Here the sample spans 450,000 to 650,000 distinct CDR3 sequences, roughly 40% being singletons. Specimen: blood. The receptors were sampled from a girl aged 5 to 17 with multiple sclerosis.

This sequence joins TRBV3-1 and TRBJ1-2, with D possibly being TRBD1 (6 bases). With 8 bases removed from V and 3 bases from J, the gap between germline ends came to 13 bases. This CDR3 comprises 13 residues. Per the germline V gene, CDR1 is LGHDT and CDR2 is YNNKEL (reference sequence). As DNA, the CDR3 is TGTGCCAGCGGCCCAGGGGTTTACTATGGCTACACCTTC. Translation: CASGPGVYYGYTF. The full variable domain, with the rest looked up from reference TRBV3-1 and TRBJ1-2, is DTAVSQTPKYLVTQMGNDKSIKCEQNLGHDTMYWYKQDSKKFLKIMFSYNNKELIINETVPNRFSPKSPDKAHLNLHINSLELGDSAVYFCASGPGVYYGYTFGSGTRLTVV.

This chain uses TRBV7-9 with TRBJ2-3; 7 nucleotides line up with TRBD2. Germline values: CDR1 SEHNR, CDR2 FQNEAQ (reference sequence). This CDR3 is built from 14 residues. V was pared by 3 bases and J by 3 bases, with 3 bases of the junction left unmatched. This CDR3 is CASSLGTTTDTQYF. CDR3 bases: TGTGCCAGCAGCTTGGGGACTACTACAGATACGCAGTATTTT.

V is TRBV4-1 and J is TRBJ2-5, with 7 bases aligning to TRBD1. The germline V gene encodes CDR1 MGHRA and CDR2 YSYEKL. CDR3 length: 17 amino acids. The trim removed 4 bases at V and 6 bases at J, leaving 17 bases unmatched. The DNA for the CDR3 is TGCGCCAGCAGCCCGCAGAAAGGGGGCCCTCCGGAGAAGACCCAGTACTTC. Translation gives CASSPQKGGPPEKTQYF.

The gene calls are TRBV29-1 and TRBJ1-5, with TRBD1 matching 7 bases. Germline assignment: CDR1 SQVTM and CDR2 ANQGSEA. The junction had 9 bases not matched to a gene; V was cut back by 6 bases and J by 4 bases. This CDR3 comprises 14 residues. CDR3 in amino acids: CSVNQGGANQPQHF. CDR3 sequence (DNA): TGCAGCGTGAACCAGGGGGGGGCTAATCAGCCCCAGCATTTT.

The rearrangement uses TRBV10-3 and TRBJ1-6; D remains ambiguous. CDR1 is ENHRY, CDR2 SYGVKD, per germline. V was shortened by 3 bases and J by 9 bases, with 15 bases between the two germline ends. This CDR3 has 15 amino acids. Here the CDR3 reads CAISDPQDLTSPLHF. CDR3 nucleotide sequence: TGTGCCATCAGTGATCCCCAGGATCTTACTTCACCCCTCCACTTT.

The gene calls are TRBV20-1 and TRBJ2-5; D gene uncertain. Per the germline V gene, CDR1 is DFQATT and CDR2 is SNEGSKA (reference sequence). The CDR3 has 13 amino acids. Trimming pared 1 base from V and 4 bases from J, leaving 10 bases between. DNA of the CDR3: TGCAGTGCTAGAGGAGGAGTATCAGAGACCCAGTACTTC. It is translated as CSARGGVSETQYF.

CDR3 nucleotides: TGTGCCAGCAGCCAAGAAAGATCTTCGGCTTTTACTCTCGCCTACGAGCAGTACTTC. Protein sequence: CASSQERSSAFTLAYEQYF. The genes are TRBV4-2 and TRBJ2-7; D ambiguous. The CDR3 sequence is 19 residues long. Trimming shortened V by 0 bases and J by 2 bases, and 23 bases separated the two germline ends. The germline V gene encodes CDR1 LGHNA and CDR2 YNFKEQ.

This clonotype occurred once. Its ends do not fully match the called genes, so a read error is possible. The V gene is TRBV4-2, the J gene TRBJ2-1; D remains unclear. Germline values: CDR1 LGHNA, CDR2 YNFKEQ. This CDR3 comprises 14 residues. CDR3 in DNA: TGTGCCAGCAGCCCTGACTTCTCCTGCAATGAGCAGTTCTTC. Its protein product is CASSPDFSCNEQFF.

The chain couples TRBV12-3 or TRBV12-4 to TRBJ2-7; D not certain. The CDR3 consists of 14 residues. Between the trimmed V and J ends, which lost 2 bases and 1 base, there was a span of 9 bases. The DNA of the CDR3 is TGTGCCAGCAGTTTATGGGTAGAATCCTACGAGCAGTACTTC. This encodes CASSLWVESYEQYF.

The gene calls are TRBV4-2 and TRBJ2-5, with a tentative D call TRBD2 (6 bases). The CDR3 totals 15 residues. CDR1 and CDR2 from the germline V gene are LGHNA and YNFKEQ. Trimming removed 8 bases at V and 11 bases at J, with 27 bases between. CDR3 coding DNA: TGTGCCAGCCGATTACACACCTCCTTCTCGGGAGAGCAGTACTTC. It codes for CASRLHTSFSGEQYF.

A few counts support this clonotype. The chain uses TRBV10-3 and TRBJ2-7; D remains unclear. The CDR3 consists of 12 residues. The germline V gene encodes CDR1 ENHRY and CDR2 SYGVKD. V lost 11 bases and J 2 bases, leaving 13 bases between the germline ends. The CDR3 DNA follows: TGTGCCTCCGGCAACGGCCCCTACGAGCAGTACTTC. Protein product: CASGNGPYEQYF.

V usage is TRBV6-5 and J usage is TRBJ1-2; D perhaps matches TRBD1 (5 bases). The germline V gene has CDR1 MNHEY and CDR2 SVGAGI. Trimming stripped 0 bases from V and 9 bases from J, with 14 bases between. The CDR3 has 14 residues. The CDR3 DNA follows: TGTGCCAGCAGTTACTCCGCCCAGGGCGCGCGCTACACCTTC. It codes for CASSYSAQGARYTF.

This clonotype was seen only a few times. V usage is TRBV4-1 and J usage is TRBJ2-3; tentatively, D is TRBD1 (7 bases). V lost 6 bases and J 0 bases, leaving 16 bases between the germline ends. Germline-derived CDR1 and CDR2 are MGHRA and YSYEKL. The CDR3 has 16 amino acids. This CDR3 is CASRRAGQTSTDTQYF. The CDR3 DNA is TGCGCCAGCAGGCGTGCGGGACAGACTAGCACAGATACGCAGTATTTT.

This clonotype has just a few counts. The genes are TRBV15 and TRBJ2-5; D may match TRBD1 or TRBD2 (5 bases each). The J call may not be correct, given that the DNA end is closer to TRBJ2-7. The CDR3 length is 14 residues. The germline gives CDR1 LNHNV, CDR2 YYDKDF (reference sequence). The CDR3 reads CATSSHGAAYEQYF. The CDR3 bases are TGTGCCACCAGCAGCCACGGGGCTGCCTACGAGCAGTACTTC.

The J gene is TRBJ2-7, the V gene TRBV6-6; 14 bases are a match to TRBD2. In germline, CDR1 is MNHNY, CDR2 SVGAGI (reference sequence). V was pared by 10 bases and J by 3 bases, with 14 bases of the junction left unmatched. The CDR3 is 17 residues long. CDR3 residues: CANSQLIGLAGGYEQYF. The CDR3 DNA is TGTGCCAACAGCCAACTAATAGGACTAGCGGGGGGCTACGAGCAGTACTTC.

This sequence joins TRBV7-9 and TRBJ1-2; D gene uncertain. This CDR3 contains 13 residues. CDR1 and CDR2 from the germline V gene are SEHNR and FQNEAQ (reference sequence). V was shortened by 5 bases and J by 4 bases, with 11 bases between the two germline ends. The CDR3 region has the DNA TGTGCCAGCAGCACCACCTCTCTCTATGGCTACACCTTC. Its translation is CASSTTSLYGYTF.

This clonotype was detected a few times. The V and J genes are TRBV6-2 or TRBV6-3 and TRBJ2-1, with TRBD2 matching 15 bases. Germline V gene sequence: CDR1 MNHEY, CDR2 SVGEGT. This CDR3 spans 15 amino acids. The J segment lost 11 bases and the V segment lost 7 bases, leaving 9 bases of the junction unmatched. Written as DNA, the CDR3 is TGTGCCAGCATCTTCAGGGGACTAGCGGGAGGTAAGCAGTTCTTC. This gives the protein CASIFRGLAGGKQFF.

A few counts support this clonotype. The genes are TRBV4-1 and TRBJ2-5; D is unclear. The germline CDR1 and CDR2 sequences are MGHRA and YSYEKL. V lost 1 base and J 5 bases, leaving 8 bases between the germline ends. The CDR3 contains 13 residues. The CDR3 region has the DNA TGCGCCAGCAGCCAAGCCCTGATTGAGACCCAGTACTTC. It translates to CASSQALIETQYF.

This clonotype was observed a single time. The chain couples TRBV2 to TRBJ1-2, with D perhaps TRBD1 (6 bases). CDR1 is SNHLY, CDR2 FYNNEI, per germline. V was trimmed by 4 bases and J by 3 bases, leaving 12 bases between them. This CDR3 has 14 residues. The DNA of the CDR3 is TGTGCCAGCAGTGCGGGGGGCGCGGACTATGGCTACACCTTC. Its translation is CASSAGGADYGYTF.

J is TRBJ2-3 and V is TRBV7-8; tentatively, D is TRBD2 (6 bases). CDR3 size: 14 residues. Germline values: CDR1 SGHVS, CDR2 FQNEAQ. Trimming removed 7 bases at V and 10 bases at J, with 21 bases between. The CDR3 coding sequence is TGTGCCAGCAAGACTGGGATATCTAGCGCCCCGCAGTATTTT. It yields the protein CASKTGISSAPQYF.

This clonotype showed up just a few times. V usage is TRBV7-3 and J usage is TRBJ2-5; D uncertain. This CDR3 is built from 14 residues. Germline CDR1 is SGHTA and CDR2 is FQGTGA. The germline V and J ends were trimmed by 1 base and 8 bases, with 14 bases remaining between them. CDR3 region: CASSLIWRFLTQYF. The CDR3 DNA follows: TGTGCCAGCAGCTTAATCTGGCGCTTCCTAACCCAGTACTTC.

This clonotype was seen just once. The chain employs TRBV7-2 and TRBJ1-1; 8 nucleotides match TRBD1. Trimming removed 7 bases from V and 4 bases from J; junction bases left unmatched: 11. This CDR3 region has 15 residues. Germline V gene data show CDR1 as SGHTA and CDR2 as FQGNSA. Here the CDR3 DNA reads TGTGCCAGCACCGCAAGGACAGGGCTGAGCACTGAAGCTTTCTTT. Protein sequence: CASTARTGLSTEAFF.

A note on this clonotype: One end of the junction fails to match germline, which may point to a read error. This chain uses TRBV6-5 with TRBJ1-1; TRBD1 aligns across 7 bases. Germline loops: CDR1 MNHEY, CDR2 SVGAGI. The CDR3 extends over 11 amino acids. The CDR3 spells CAGRQGTEAFF. For the CDR3, the DNA is TGTGCCGGCAGACAGGGCACTGAAGCTTTCTTT.

The CDR3, as DNA: TGTGCCAGCAGTTACCCCTCACAGGGAATGGACATTCAGTACTTC. This codes for CASSYPSQGMDIQYF. J is TRBJ2-4 and V is TRBV6-6, with D perhaps matching TRBD1 (6 bases). V was clipped by 2 bases and J by 8 bases, with 16 bases between them. Germline loops: CDR1 MNHNY, CDR2 SVGAGI (reference sequence). This CDR3 comprises 15 residues.

This clonotype has just a few counts. The chain recombines TRBV5-1 with TRBJ1-2; TRBD1 might be the D (5 bases). The CDR3 covers 13 residues. The V gene lost 2 bases and the J gene lost 3 bases, with 8 bases spanning the gap. Looked up from germline, CDR1 is SGHRS and CDR2 is YFSETQ. Here the CDR3 reads CASSFGHDYGYTF. In nucleotides, the CDR3 is TGCGCCAGCAGCTTCGGACATGACTATGGCTACACCTTC.

This clonotype was found a few times. The rearrangement uses TRBV12-3 or TRBV12-4 and TRBJ1-5; D not certain. V was trimmed by 3 bases and J by 3 bases, leaving 15 bases between them. The CDR3 is made up of 16 amino acids. CDR3 DNA: TGTGCCAGCAGTTTCTCCCCGGGGTTGTTCAATCAGCCCCAGCATTTT. Amino acids: CASSFSPGLFNQPQHF.

In this sample, this clonotype turned up many times. The junction and the germline gene differ at one end; a read error may be behind it. V gene TRBV5-1 combines with J gene TRBJ2-7; 10 nucleotides align to TRBD1. This CDR3 comprises 14 residues. The germline V gene has CDR1 SGHRS and CDR2 YFSETQ. The CDR3 DNA reads as TGTGCCAGCAGCCCCCGGGACAGGGGCTACGAGCAGTACTTC. Translated, it gives CASSPRDRGYEQYF.

This clonotype was found many times. The chain links TRBV4-1 to TRBJ2-7; unclear D gene. CDR3 length: 11 residues. Germline assignment: CDR1 MGHRA and CDR2 YSYEKL. Trimming removed 5 bases from V and 5 bases from J, with 7 bases in between. CDR3 coding DNA: TGCGCCAGCAGCTCCAGGAACGAGCAGTACTTC. Protein: CASSSRNEQYF.

This chain links TRBV12-3 or TRBV12-4 with TRBJ2-1; D unclear. V was trimmed by 5 bases and J by 4 bases, leaving 9 bases between them. The CDR3 runs 13 residues. CDR3 amino acids: CASSNTGYNEQFF. The CDR3 DNA sequence: TGTGCCAGCAGTAACACGGGTTACAATGAGCAGTTCTTC.

V is TRBV6-1 and J is TRBJ2-5; 7 bases are shared with TRBD2. The ends lost 8 bases at V and 3 bases at J; junction bases unmatched: 6. This CDR3 contains 13 residues. Germline-derived CDR1 and CDR2 are MNHNS and SASEGT. The CDR3 region has the DNA TGTGCCAGCGAGCTAGCGGCCGAAGAGACCCAGTACTTC. It codes for CASELAAEETQYF.